This record looks at one T cell receptor beta chain sequence and its context. The V segment lost 7 bases and the J segment 6 bases; nucleotides outside the gene matches: 4. This CDR3 has 13 amino acids. The germline V gene encodes CDR1 SNHLY and CDR2 FYNNEI. The sample belongs to a study of blood T cell repertoires in COVID-19. About the research overall: Acute and convalescent COVID-19 specimens originated in the United States, Italy and Spain. PBMCs, B-cell-depleted T cells, or T cells provided the cDNA or gDNA that made up the material.

Source study methods: By means of reference gene primer amplification, nucleated cell counts were estimated. TCRdb's table, derived via immunoSEQ multiplex PCR, lists solely in-frame clones and lacks some. V, J and clone size are those of that table, while D and trimming were read from the DNA. In the table there are about 340,000 clones, around nine tenths of which are singletons. The source of this sequence is a woman in her sixties or seventies with COVID-19, enrolled during active disease. Sequencing input: peripheral blood. The V gene is TRBV2, the J gene TRBJ2-1; TRBD2 agrees at 9 bases. DNA for the CDR3: TGTGCCAGCAAAGGGACTAGCCCCAATGAGCAGTTCTTC. This codes for CASKGTSPNEQFF.